A selection of T cell receptor beta chains follows, all from one sample in a study of shared clonotypes between healthy human individuals. TCRdb keeps only in-frame clones here, not all; method: immunoSEQ multiplex PCR. The sample shows millions of clones, roughly nine tenths of them seen only once. Input material: naive CD4+ T cells sorted from blood. Every receptor here comes from a man aged 18 to 29 in good health. The CDR3 runs from the conserved cysteine through the conserved F or W. A D gene is named only where the DNA matches it firmly. A clone size is listed for some rows: how often the clone was seen (once, few, many), or a class if it is expanded.

abundance | j_gene | d_gene | len | v_gene | CDR3nt | CDR3aa
few | TRBJ1-6 | TRBD1 | 16 | TRBV30 | TGTGCCTGGAGTCCCTTACCGGGACAGGGGGTTTCACCCCTCCACTTT | CAWSPLPGQGVSPLHF
. | TRBJ2-7 | . | 16 | TRBV5-1 | TGCGCCAGCAGCTTGGAGGGCACAGGGTTCACCTACGAGCAGTACTTC | CASSLEGTGFTYEQYF
. | TRBJ2-2 | TRBD2 | 17 | TRBV4-1 | TGCGCCAGCAGCCAAGGATGGACTAGCGGAGGAACCGGGGAGCTGTTTTTT | CASSQGWTSGGTGELFF
. | TRBJ2-3 | . | 16 | TRBV7-8 | TGTGCCAGCAGCCCCCTTTTTTTAGAAAACACAGATACGCAGTATTTT | CASSPLFLENTDTQYF
. | TRBJ1-1 | TRBD1 | 13 | TRBV2 | TGTGCCAGCAGTGAACAGGGGGGGACTGAAGCTTTCTTT | CASSEQGGTEAFF
. | TRBJ1-1 | . | 13 | TRBV28 | TGTGCCAGCACCACCGGGACACCTCGGGGAGCTTTCTTT | CASTTGTPRGAFF
once | TRBJ1-3 | . | 16 | TRBV7-2 | TGTGCCAGCAGCCCTCCTCTGGCCCTAGGAAGAAACACCATATATTTT | CASSPPLALGRNTIYF
. | TRBJ1-5 | . | 12 | TRBV6-1 | TGTGCCAGCATGTATAGCAATCAGCCCCAGCATTTT | CASMYSNQPQHF
. | TRBJ2-1 | TRBD2 | 15 | TRBV2 | TGTGCCAGCCTTTTCGCGGGAGGGCCGGGCAATGAGCAGTTCTTC | CASLFAGGPGNEQFF
. | TRBJ2-1 | TRBD2 | 17 | TRBV5-1 | TGCGCCAGCAGCCCCTCCCAAGCGGGGAGCTCCTACAATGAGCAGTTCTTC | CASSPSQAGSSYNEQFF
. | TRBJ2-3 | . | 13 | TRBV7-8 | TGTGCCAGCAGCTTAGCGGAAACAGATACGCAGTATTTT | CASSLAETDTQYF
. | TRBJ2-6 | TRBD1 | 15 | TRBV2 | TGTGCCAGCAGACCAGGGGGCGCCGGGGCCAACGTCCTGACTTTC | CASRPGGAGANVLTF
. | TRBJ2-7 | . | 14 | TRBV6-5 | TGTGCCAGCAGTGGTTGGAGGGTGGGGTACGGGCAGTACTTC | CASSGWRVGYGQYF
. | TRBJ2-3 | TRBD1 | 16 | TRBV6-1 | TGTGCCAGCAGTGCGGGGACAGGGGTTGGGACAGATACGCAGTATTTT | CASSAGTGVGTDTQYF
. | TRBJ2-2 | . | 17 | TRBV5-4 | TGTGCCAGCAGCTCAAATAAAGATGGGGTGTGGGCCGGGGAGCTGTTTTTT | CASSSNKDGVWAGELFF
. | TRBJ1-1 | . | 15 | TRBV6-5 | TGTGCCAGCAGTTATCTGGGGCTTGGGAACACTGAAGCTTTCTTT | CASSYLGLGNTEAFF
. | TRBJ1-2 | . | 14 | TRBV5-5 | TGTGCCAGCAGCTTGGTCAATGAGGGCTATGGCTACACCTTC | CASSLVNEGYGYTF
. | TRBJ2-3 | . | 13 | TRBV6-1 | TGTGCCAGCAGTGAAGTCCCCGCAGATACGCAGTATTTT | CASSEVPADTQYF
. | TRBJ2-5 | TRBD2 | 16 | TRBV2 | TGTGCCAGCACGGGACTAGCGGGGGGGCCCCGGGAGACCCAGTACTTC | CASTGLAGGPRETQYF
. | TRBJ1-1 | TRBD1 | 15 | TRBV19 | TGTGCCAGTAGTATAACCGGGACAGCTGGGACTGAAGCTTTCTTT | CASSITGTAGTEAFF
. | TRBJ1-4 | TRBD1 | 14 | TRBV5-4 | TGTGCCAGCAGACGACAGGGACCTAATGAAAAACTGTTTTTT | CASRRQGPNEKLFF
. | TRBJ2-6 | . | 17 | TRBV5-5 | TGTGCCAGCAGCTTGGGAGGAGCCTTCTCTGGGGCCAACGTCCTGACTTTC | CASSLGGAFSGANVLTF
. | TRBJ2-7 | TRBD1 | 14 | TRBV6-6 | TGTGCCAGCAGACTGGGACAGGGGGTCTACGAGCAGTACTTC | CASRLGQGVYEQYF
. | TRBJ2-7 | . | 17 | TRBV21-1 | TGTGCCAGCAGCGCAAACCCCCGGGACAGGGGGCAGTTCGAGCAGTACTTC | CASSANPRDRGQFEQYF
. | TRBJ2-1 | TRBD2 | 13 | TRBV10-2 | TGCGCCAGCGGGAGCGGGGGCAGGAATGAGCAGTTCTTC | CASGSGGRNEQFF
. | TRBJ1-6 | TRBD1 | 15 | TRBV9 | TGTGCCAGCAGCGTAGCCGGGACAGGGGATTCACCCCTCCACTTT | CASSVAGTGDSPLHF
. | TRBJ1-4 | . | 14 | TRBV10-3 | TGTGCCATCAGGCAACAGGGTGGTGATGAAAAACTGTTTTTT | CAIRQQGGDEKLFF
. | TRBJ2-6 | . | 13 | TRBV5-1 | TGCGCCAGCCAGGACTCTGGGGCCAACGTCCTGACTTTC | CASQDSGANVLTF
. | TRBJ2-2 | . | 18 | TRBV15 | TGTGCCACCAGCAGAGGACGGTGGGGGGAACAGAACACCGGGGAGCTGTTTTTT | CATSRGRWGEQNTGELFF
few | TRBJ1-1 | TRBD1 | 13 | TRBV10-1 | TGCGCCAGCAGGGAACAGGGGGGCACTGAAGCTTTCTTT | CASREQGGTEAFF
once | TRBJ2-7 | TRBD1 | 16 | TRBV14 | TGTGCCAGCAGCCAACCGGGACAGGGGAAAACTTACGAGCAGTACTTC | CASSQPGQGKTYEQYF
few | TRBJ2-7 | TRBD2 | 16 | TRBV6-5 | TGTGCCAGCAGTTACTCGACTAGCGGGAGTGGCTACGAGCAGTACTTC | CASSYSTSGSGYEQYF
. | TRBJ1-5 | TRBD1 | 14 | TRBV19 | TGTGCCAGTAGCTGGACAGGGCCGGGTCAGCCCCAGCATTTT | CASSWTGPGQPQHF
. | TRBJ2-5 | TRBD1 | 15 | TRBV25-1 | TGTGCCAGCAGGGGATCTGGACAGGGTTCGGAGACCCAGTACTTC | CASRGSGQGSETQYF
. | TRBJ2-2 | . | 13 | TRBV5-1 | TGCGCCAGCTCGGAACAGAACACCGGGGAGCTGTTTTTT | CASSEQNTGELFF
once | TRBJ1-1 | . | 14 | TRBV5-4 | TGTGCCAGCAGCTTGCAGGGGAGTTACACTGAAGCTTTCTTT | CASSLQGSYTEAFF
. | TRBJ2-7 | TRBD1 | 16 | TRBV18 | TGTGCCACCCGATCTGGACAGGGGGTTTCCTCCTACGAGCAGTACTTC | CATRSGQGVSSYEQYF
. | TRBJ1-2 | . | 10 | TRBV6-1 | TGTGCCAGCAGTGTACATGGCTACACCTTC | CASSVHGYTF
. | TRBJ2-7 | . | 14 | TRBV10-3 | TGTGCCAGCAGTCCCCATGGGTTGACCTACGAGCAGTACTTC | CASSPHGLTYEQYF
. | TRBJ2-5 | TRBD1 | 13 | TRBV7-8 | TGTGCCAGCAGCTGGGACAGGCAAGAGACCCAGTACTTC | CASSWDRQETQYF
. | TRBJ2-7 | TRBD2 | 15 | TRBV4-1 | TGCGCCAGCAGCCAAGATATCAGCGGGAGATACGAGCAGTACTTC | CASSQDISGRYEQYF
. | TRBJ1-6 | . | 10 | TRBV30 | TGTGCCTGGGGTAATTCACCCCTCCACTTT | CAWGNSPLHF
. | TRBJ1-1 | . | 14 | TRBV6-1 | TGTGCCAGCAGTGAAGAAGGGATAGTCACTGAAGCTTTCTTT | CASSEEGIVTEAFF
. | TRBJ2-7 | TRBD2 | 14 | TRBV27 | TGTGCCAGCAGTATAAGGGGACTAGCGGGTGAGCAGTACTTC | CASSIRGLAGEQYF
. | TRBJ2-7 | . | 13 | TRBV11-3 | TGTGCCAGCAGCCCGGGTCAGGGAGGCGAGCAGTACTTC | CASSPGQGGEQYF
. | TRBJ1-3 | . | 16 | TRBV6-5 | TGTGCCAGCAGTTACGCAGGGGCCCTCTCTGGAAACACCATATATTTT | CASSYAGALSGNTIYF
. | TRBJ2-3 | . | 13 | TRBV6-6 | TGTGCCAGTGGCCCAGGCAGCACAGATACGCAGTATTTT | CASGPGSTDTQYF
. | TRBJ2-7 | . | 13 | TRBV29-1 | TGCAGCGTTGTATACGGGGGCTCGGGCGAGCAGTACTTC | CSVVYGGSGEQYF
. | TRBJ1-4 | . | 15 | TRBV4-3 | TGCGCCAGCAGCCAAGAACCAGGGCGGGGTGAAAAACTGTTTTTT | CASSQEPGRGEKLFF
. | TRBJ2-1 | TRBD2 | 14 | TRBV15 | TGTGCCACCAGCAGAGAAAATATAGCGGGGGAGCAGTTCTTC | CATSRENIAGEQFF
. | TRBJ2-5 | TRBD2 | 13 | TRBV28 | TGTGCCAGCAGAGGGAGACTAGCGGGGGATGGGTACTTC | CASRGRLAGDGYF
. | TRBJ2-5 | TRBD1 | 18 | TRBV11-2 | TGTGCCAGCAGCATGGGGACAGGGGGCCGAATTACCCAAGAGACCCAGTACTTC | CASSMGTGGRITQETQYF
. | TRBJ2-1 | TRBD2 | 16 | TRBV10-3 | TGTGCCATCAGTGAGGATAGCGGGGGGCCTTACAATGAGCAGTTCTTC | CAISEDSGGPYNEQFF